Shown below are 10 T cell receptor beta chains from a single sample sequenced in a study of T-cell reconstitution after alpha-beta-depleted transplantation in children. A library of TCRbeta sequences, prepared with unique molecular identifiers, was generated. TCRdb used MiXCR to reprocess the PCR reads, holding one entry per CDR3 protein. The sample consists of approximately 240,000 distinct CDR3 sequences, approximately 9% of them appearing once. Sequencing was performed on PBMCs from the stem cell graft donor, taken from the stem cell graft. The receptors shown here come from a human donor who donated a stem cell graft to a child with acute lymphoblastic leukemia.

In this sample, this clonotype turned up many times. This rearrangement joins TRBV10-3 to TRBJ2-5, with D possibly TRBD1 on 5 matching bases. The germline V and J ends were trimmed by 6 bases and 3 bases, with 14 bases remaining between them. The germline V gene encodes CDR1 ENHRY and CDR2 SYGVKD. The CDR3 has 14 residues. CDR3 bases: TGTGCCATCAGCCTGAGTGGGGCAAAAGAGACCCAGTACTTC. Amino acid sequence: CAISLSGAKETQYF.

The sample holds many counts of this clonotype. The chain employs TRBV12-3 or TRBV12-4 and TRBJ2-1; the match to TRBD2 covers 9 bases. The CDR3 contains 15 residues. Trimming took 6 bases from V and 2 from J; bases not matched to a gene: 5. The CDR3 spells CASSIAGGPYNEQFF. CDR3 sequence (DNA): TGTGCCAGCAGCATCGCGGGGGGGCCCTACAATGAGCAGTTCTTC.

As regards this clonotype: Lacking the conserved final phenylalanine or tryptophan, this CDR3 likely reflects a read error. The chain uses TRBV6-1 and TRBJ1-1; D is uncertain. Germline assignment: CDR1 MNHNS and CDR2 SASEGT. V lost 7 bases and J 2 bases, leaving 11 bases between the germline ends. The CDR3 covers 13 residues. CDR3 region: CASTNTENTEAFS. The CDR3, as DNA: TGTGCCAGCACCAATACAGAAAACACTGAAGCTTTCTCT.

This clonotype was counted a few times. This chain uses TRBV7-2 with TRBJ2-3, with D hard to call. The CDR3 runs to 17 residues. V lost 5 bases and J lost 0, with 18 bases in between. CDR1 and CDR2 from the germline V gene are SGHTA and FQGNSA. CDR3 in DNA: TGTGCCAGCAGCCTACAAGCTAGTTCCGGCAGCACAGATACGCAGTATTTT. Protein: CASSLQASSGSTDTQYF.

The sample holds many counts of this clonotype. The V and J genes are TRBV5-1 and TRBJ1-6, with a tentative D call TRBD1 (6 bases). V lost 2 bases and J lost 3, with 9 bases in between. This CDR3 spans 15 amino acids. Germline V lookup: CDR1 SGHRS, CDR2 YFSETQ. CDR3 amino acids: CASSFVDSYNSPLHF. In nucleotides, the CDR3 is TGCGCCAGCAGCTTTGTGGACAGCTATAATTCACCCCTCCACTTT.

This clonotype was found a few times. The chain uses TRBV5-1 and TRBJ1-4; D gene ambiguous. The germline V gene has CDR1 SGHRS and CDR2 YFSETQ. Trimming cost V 2 bases and J 8 bases, with 10 bases left between them. CDR3 length equals 13 residues. For the CDR3, the DNA is TGCGCCAGCAGCTTTTGGGGAAGGGAAAAACTGTTTTTT. It encodes CASSFWGREKLFF.

The rearrangement joins TRBV5-1 to TRBJ2-7; D not certain. V was trimmed by 4 bases and J by 3 bases, leaving 11 bases between them. The CDR3 length is 13 residues. From germline, CDR1 is SGHRS and CDR2 YFSETQ. CDR3 loop: CASSGGSRYEQYF. The CDR3, as DNA: TGCGCCAGCAGCGGTGGATCCCGCTACGAGCAGTACTTC. The full variable domain, its missing parts supplied by reference TRBV5-1 and TRBJ2-7, is KAGVTQTPRYLIKTRGQQVTLSCSPISGHRSVSWYQQTPGQGLQFLFEYFSETQRNKGNFPGRFSGRQFSNSRSEMNVSTLELGDSALYLCASSGGSRYEQYFGPGTRLTVT.

There are a few counts of this clonotype. The genes are TRBV11-3 and TRBJ2-7, with D unresolved. Germline assignment: CDR1 SGHNT and CDR2 YENEEA. Between the trimmed V and J ends, which lost 1 base and 5 bases, there was a span of 9 bases. The CDR3 is 13 amino acids. CDR3 DNA: TGTGCCAGCAGCTTAGTAGACGGCGACGAGCAGTACTTC. Protein sequence: CASSLVDGDEQYF.

This clonotype was counted between two and nine times. V and J are TRBV7-2 and TRBJ2-5; D not resolved. The germline CDR1 and CDR2 sequences are SGHTA and FQGNSA. V was cut by 4 bases and J by 2 bases, with 11 bases left in between. The CDR3 totals 14 residues. The CDR3 nucleotides are TGTGCCAGCAGCTCTCAGATAGGGCAAGAGACCCAGTACTTC. This sequence encodes CASSSQIGQETQYF.

This clonotype was seen many times. The chain carries TRBV20-1 and TRBJ2-2; no firm D call. Germline V gives CDR1 DFQATT, CDR2 SNEGSKA (reference sequence). The CDR3 has 13 residues. V lost 1 base and J 7 bases, leaving 10 bases between the germline ends. This chain's CDR3 is CSARGEGIGELFF. The CDR3 coding sequence is TGCAGTGCTAGAGGGGAAGGTATCGGGGAGCTGTTTTTT.